The TCR beta chain under discussion was sequenced for a study of regulatory T cells in long-lasting Graves disease. Study findings and constraints: The TCR repertoire of persistent Graves' patients was less diverse than that of newly diagnosed ones.

Described time point: newly diagnosed GD, antithyroid drugs for less than 3 months. TCR sequences were obtained from RNA taken from PBMCs. Investigators prepared the TCR beta libraries by applying iRepertoire HTBI primers and Arm-PCR of CDR3 regions. TCRdb re-called the multiplex PCR reads with MiXCR, one entry per CDR3 protein. This table holds hundreds of thousands of distinct CDR3 sequences, approximately 15% found once. This CDR3 has 16 amino acids. V was pared by 2 bases and J by 4 bases, with 16 bases between. Germline CDR1 MNHEY, CDR2 SVGAGI. A few counts support this clonotype. The antigen is unknown. The data were also submitted as part of a second study, on T cells in Graves' hyperthyroidism and ophthalmopathy. Per that study: Among the patients, aged 18 to 65, hyperthyroidism was newly diagnosed and had lasted under 2 months. Reasons for excluding patients were uncontrolled infection, other autoimmune disease, pregnancy or lactation. Primed by the HTBI set, a first-round RT-PCR was run on the TCR CDR3.

The specimen comprised peripheral blood mononuclear cells (PBMCs), sampled at new diagnosis, from a patient treated with antithyroid drugs. The chain employs TRBV6-5 and TRBJ2-3; possible D gene TRBD1, 6 bases. This receptor was obtained from a woman aged 25-40 years with Graves disease. For the CDR3, the DNA is TGTGCCAGCAGTTACGACTACTACAGGGACGCAGATACGCAGTATTTT. Its protein is CASSYDYYRDADTQYF.